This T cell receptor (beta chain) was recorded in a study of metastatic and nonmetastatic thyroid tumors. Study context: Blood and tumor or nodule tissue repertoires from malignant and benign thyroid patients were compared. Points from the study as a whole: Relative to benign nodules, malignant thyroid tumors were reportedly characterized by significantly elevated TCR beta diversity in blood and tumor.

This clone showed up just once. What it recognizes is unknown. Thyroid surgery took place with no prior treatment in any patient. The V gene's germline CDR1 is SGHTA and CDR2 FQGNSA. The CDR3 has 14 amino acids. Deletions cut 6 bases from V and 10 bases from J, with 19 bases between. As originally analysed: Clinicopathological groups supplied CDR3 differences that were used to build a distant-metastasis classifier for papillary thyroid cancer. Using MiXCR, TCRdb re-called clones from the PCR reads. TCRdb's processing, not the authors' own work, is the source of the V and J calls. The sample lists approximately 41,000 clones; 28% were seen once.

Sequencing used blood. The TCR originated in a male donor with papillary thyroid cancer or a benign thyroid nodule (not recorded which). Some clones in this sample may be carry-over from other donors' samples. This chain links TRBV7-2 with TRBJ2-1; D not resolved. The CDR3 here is CASSPFVGGKEQFF. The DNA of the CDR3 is TGTGCCAGCAGTCCCTTTGTTGGTGGGAAAGAGCAGTTCTTC. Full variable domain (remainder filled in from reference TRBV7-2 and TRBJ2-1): GAGVSQSPSNKVTEKGKDVELRCDPISGHTALYWYRQSLGQGLEFLIYFQGNSAPDKSGLPSDRFSAERTGGSVSTLTIQRTQQEDSAVYLCASSPFVGGKEQFFGPGTRLTVL.